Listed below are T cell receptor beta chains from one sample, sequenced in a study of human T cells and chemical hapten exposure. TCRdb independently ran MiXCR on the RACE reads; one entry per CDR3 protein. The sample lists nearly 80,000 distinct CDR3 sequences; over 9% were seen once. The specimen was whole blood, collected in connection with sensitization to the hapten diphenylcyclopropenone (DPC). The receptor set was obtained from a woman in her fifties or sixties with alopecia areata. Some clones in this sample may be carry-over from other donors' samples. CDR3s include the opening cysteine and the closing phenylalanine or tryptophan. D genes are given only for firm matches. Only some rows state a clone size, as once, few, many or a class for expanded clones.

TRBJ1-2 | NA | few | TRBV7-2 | CASTPIGYGYTF | TGTGCCAGCACCCCAATTGGTTATGGCTACACCTTC
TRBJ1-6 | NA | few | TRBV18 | CASSPGSYNSPLHF | TGTGCCAGCTCACCAGGCAGCTATAATTCACCCCTCCACTTT
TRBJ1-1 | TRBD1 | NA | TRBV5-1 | CASSSRTGGFTEAFF | TGCGCCAGCAGCTCTCGGACAGGGGGCTTCACTGAAGCTTTCTTT
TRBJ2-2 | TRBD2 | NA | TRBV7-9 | CASSLSTSANTGELFF | TGTGCCAGCAGTCTCTCGACTAGCGCCAACACCGGGGAGCTGTTTTTT
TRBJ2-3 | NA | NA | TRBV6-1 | CASSVPRGEGTDTQYF | TGTGCCAGCAGTGTCCCCCGGGGAGAGGGCACAGATACGCAGTATTTT
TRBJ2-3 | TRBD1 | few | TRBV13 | CASSLEVTGPRADTQYF | TGTGCCAGCAGCTTAGAGGTGACAGGGCCGAGGGCAGATACGCAGTATTTT
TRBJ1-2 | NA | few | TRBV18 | CASSPTGGDGYTF | TGTGCCAGCTCACCCACGGGGGGCGATGGCTACACCTTC
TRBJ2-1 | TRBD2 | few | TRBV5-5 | CASSNSGVSYNEQFF | TGTGCCAGCAGCAATAGCGGGGTCTCCTACAATGAGCAGTTCTTC
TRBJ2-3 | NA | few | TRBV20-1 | CSAGRADTQYF | TGCAGTGCTGGGAGAGCAGATACGCAGTATTTT
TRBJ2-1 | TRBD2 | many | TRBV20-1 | CSARVAGVIYNEQFF | TGCAGTGCTAGGGTGGCGGGAGTGATCTACAATGAGCAGTTCTTC
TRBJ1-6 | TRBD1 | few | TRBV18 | CASSPEGQGNSPLHF | TGTGCCAGCTCACCCGAGGGACAGGGTAATTCACCCCTCCACTTT
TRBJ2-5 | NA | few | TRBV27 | CASSPFGYREETQYF | TGTGCCAGCAGTCCTTTCGGGTACCGTGAAGAGACCCAGTACTTC
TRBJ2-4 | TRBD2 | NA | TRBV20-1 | CSASGLAGGPRGKNIQYF | TGCAGTGCCTCCGGACTAGCGGGAGGGCCGAGAGGCAAAAACATTCAGTACTTC
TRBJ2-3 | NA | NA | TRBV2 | CASSEWDWGSTDTQYF | TGTGCCAGCAGTGAATGGGACTGGGGCAGCACAGATACGCAGTATTTT
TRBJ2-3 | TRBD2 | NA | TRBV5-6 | CASSPKAGGSTDTQYF | TGTGCCAGCAGCCCCAAAGCGGGAGGCAGCACAGATACGCAGTATTTT
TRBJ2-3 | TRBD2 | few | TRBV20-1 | CSASPGLAGRTDTQYF | TGCAGTGCTAGCCCTGGACTAGCGGGACGCACAGATACGCAGTATTTT
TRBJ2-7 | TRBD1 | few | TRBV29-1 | CSVGAGTGFGEQYF | TGCAGCGTTGGGGCCGGGACAGGGTTCGGCGAGCAGTACTTC
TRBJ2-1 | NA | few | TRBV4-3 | CASSQVGTSEQFF | TGCGCCAGCAGCCAAGTAGGAACGAGTGAGCAGTTCTTC
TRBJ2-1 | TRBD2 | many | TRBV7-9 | CASSLRTSEYNEQFF | TGTGCCAGCAGCTTAAGGACTAGCGAATACAATGAGCAGTTCTTC
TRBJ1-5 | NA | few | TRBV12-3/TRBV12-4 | CASSSGLNQPQHF | TGTGCCAGCAGTTCGGGACTCAATCAGCCCCAGCATTTT
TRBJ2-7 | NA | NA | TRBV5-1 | CASSFEGYEQYF | TGCGCCAGCAGCTTTGAGGGCTACGAGCAGTACTTC
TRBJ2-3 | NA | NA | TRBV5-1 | CASSYLDTQYF | TGCGCCAGCAGCTATTTAGATACGCAGTATTTT
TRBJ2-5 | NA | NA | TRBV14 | CASSPDRPLVLREGPKTQYF | TGTGCCAGCAGCCCGGACAGGCCCTTGGTTCTTCGGGAGGGCCCAAAGACCCAGTACTTC
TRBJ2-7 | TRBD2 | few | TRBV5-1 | CASSLSGTSYEQYF | TGCGCCAGCAGCTTAAGCGGGACTTCCTACGAGCAGTACTTC
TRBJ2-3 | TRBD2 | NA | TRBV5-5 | CASSLGARESTDTQYF | TGTGCCAGCAGCCTTGGGGCGCGGGAGAGTACAGATACGCAGTATTTT
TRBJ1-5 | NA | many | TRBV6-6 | CASVRTTRQPQHF | TGTGCCAGCGTCCGTACCACACGGCAGCCCCAGCATTTT
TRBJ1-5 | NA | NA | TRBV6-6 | CASSKGQPQHF | TGTGCCAGCAGTAAAGGACAGCCCCAGCATTTT
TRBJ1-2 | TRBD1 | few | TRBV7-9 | CASTTGQFYGYTF | TGTGCCAGCACCACGGGACAGTTCTATGGCTACACCTTC
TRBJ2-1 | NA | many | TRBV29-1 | CSAGTQSLYNEQFF | TGCAGCGCCGGGACCCAGAGTCTCTACAATGAGCAGTTCTTC
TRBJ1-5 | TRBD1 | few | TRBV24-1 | CATSDSGTGGQPQHF | TGTGCCACCAGTGATTCCGGGACAGGGGGACAGCCCCAGCATTTT
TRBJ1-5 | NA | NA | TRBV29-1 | CSVEYGAGNQPQHF | TGCAGCGTTGAATACGGGGCGGGCAATCAGCCCCAGCATTTT
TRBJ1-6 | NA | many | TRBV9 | CASSDGPNSPLHF | TGTGCCAGCAGCGATGGTCCCAATTCACCCCTCCACTTT
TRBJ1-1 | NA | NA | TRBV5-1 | CASSLTDSLGTEAFF | TGCGCCAGCAGCCTAACGGACAGCCTGGGCACTGAAGCTTTCTTT
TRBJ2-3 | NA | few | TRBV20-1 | CSARTHELGSYTDTQYF | TGCAGTGCTAGAACCCACGAGCTAGGCTCTTACACAGATACGCAGTATTTT
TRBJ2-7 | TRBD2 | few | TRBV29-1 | CSVAVSGRAYEQYF | TGCAGCGTTGCCGTTAGCGGGAGGGCCTACGAGCAGTACTTC
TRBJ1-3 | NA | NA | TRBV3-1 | CAAIAGNTIYF | TGTGCCGCGATAGCTGGAAACACCATATATTTT